This entry features one TCR beta chain sequence. Its antigen is still unknown. Trimming pared 3 bases from V and 0 bases from J, leaving 18 bases between. Germline assignment: CDR1 SGHRS and CDR2 YFSETQ. The CDR3 covers 18 residues. The sample belongs to a study of OX40 agonist ivuxolimab in advanced cancers. Study-wide findings and caveats: CD8+ T cells averaged more expanded clones than CD4+.

The protocol was immunoSEQ multiplex PCR, while the TCRdb copy is restricted to in-frame clones and leaves out a portion. This sample yields around 90,000 clones, of which more than 80% are seen a single time; less than 8% belongs to the top ten. The chain combines TRBV5-1 with TRBJ1-4; tentatively, D is TRBD1 (5 bases). Sequenced here: CD4+ or CD8+ T cells sorted from blood, sampled in a trial of the OX40 agonist ivuxolimab. The receptor was isolated from an adult with an advanced solid tumor such as melanoma, head and neck, liver or kidney cancer. The CDR3 bases are TGCGCCAGCAGCTGGAGGGGCGTTGACAGTTCAACTAATGAAAAACTGTTTTTT. Translating gives CASSWRGVDSSTNEKLFF.